The T cell receptor (beta chain) described here comes from a study of cytomegalovirus exposure and HLA in healthy donors. A remark on this clone: Antigen: not known.

PCR was performed using 60 Vbeta and 13 Jbeta primers. Assay: immunoSEQ multiplex PCR; the TCRdb copy retains only in-frame clones and omits some. The table lists 150,000 to 200,000 clones, around three quarters of them singletons. The CDR3 totals 16 residues. From germline, CDR1 is LNHDA and CDR2 SQIVND (reference sequence). V was clipped by 7 bases and J by 1 base; unmatched bases: 6. Study-wide results and caveats: Later, an analysis showed that TCR beta chains associated with HLA were more clonally expanded than others that were equally common. From TCR beta sequences, most subjects' HLA-A and HLA-B alleles were reportedly predicted accurately. Association of 16,951 TCR beta sequences with HLA alleles was found at 0.05 false discovery rate in a later analysis.

The chain uses TRBV19 and TRBJ2-5, with TRBD2 matching 13 bases. The origin of this receptor is a woman between 25 and 40 years old in good health and CMV-seronegative. What was sequenced was PBMCs. In DNA form, the CDR3 reads TGTGCCAGTAAACCTTGGACTAGCGGGAGCCAAGAGACCCAGTACTTC. This sequence encodes CASKPWTSGSQETQYF. The entire variable domain, with the rest obtained from reference TRBV19 and TRBJ2-5, is as follows: DGGITQSPKYLFRKEGQNVTLSCEQNLNHDAMYWYRQDPGQGLRLIYYSQIVNDFQKGDIAEGYSVSREKKESFPLTVTSAQKNPTAFYLCASKPWTSGSQETQYFGPGTRLLVL.